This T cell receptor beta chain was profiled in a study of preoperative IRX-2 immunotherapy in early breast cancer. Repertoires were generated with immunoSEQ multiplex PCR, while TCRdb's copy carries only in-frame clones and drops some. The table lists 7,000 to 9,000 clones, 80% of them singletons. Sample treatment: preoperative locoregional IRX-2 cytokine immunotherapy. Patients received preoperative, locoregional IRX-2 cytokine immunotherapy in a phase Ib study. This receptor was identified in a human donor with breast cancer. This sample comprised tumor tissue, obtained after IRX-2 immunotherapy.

The CDR3 DNA reads TGTGCCACAAACGACAGGGGATTGTTAGAGACCCAGTACTTC. This gives the protein CATNDRGLLETQYF. This chain joins TRBV6-8 and TRBJ2-5; 8 nucleotides agree with TRBD1. This CDR3 is 14 amino acids long. Unmatched junction bases numbered 11, after V lost 10 bases and J lost 4 bases. Per the germline V gene, CDR1 is MNHGY and CDR2 is SAAAGT.